This T cell receptor beta chain was profiled in a study of radiation and T cells in renal cell carcinoma. Findings of the study overall: Without pretreatment biopsies, baseline tumor clonotype presence was undetermined. Top tumor clonotypes rose in blood 2 weeks post-radiation, then contracted.

Trimming left V 4 bases short and J 12 bases short, with 14 bases between. Germline values: CDR1 SGHNT, CDR2 YYREEE (reference sequence). This CDR3 is built from 13 residues. Described time point: baseline pretreatment blood. Documented treatment: 15 Gy SBRT to primary tumor, nephrectomy 4 weeks later. Blood was sampled at baseline, 2 weeks and 4 weeks after SBRT. Clear cell pathology was present in this patient's renal cell carcinoma. This clone was seen a few times. Its antigen is undetermined. TCRdb's table, derived via immunoSEQ multiplex PCR, lists solely in-frame clones and lacks some. The sample lists about 160,000 clones, 88% seen once, with 4.1% in the top ten.

The source is a woman between 70 and 85 years old with renal cell carcinoma. Sequenced material: blood, taken from a patient whose treatment included radiotherapy and nephrectomy. V and J are TRBV5-4 and TRBJ1-6; D is undetermined. For the CDR3, the DNA is TGTGCCAGCAGCCTTGACGGTCGCGGACCCCTCCACTTT. As protein: CASSLDGRGPLHF.